One sample yielded the 3 T cell receptor beta chains listed below, sequenced in a study of cytomegalovirus exposure and HLA in healthy donors. Both 60 Vbeta primers and 13 Jbeta primers went into the PCR. Using immunoSEQ multiplex PCR, the repertoire was profiled, and TCRdb retains in-frame clones only, with some absent. This table holds about 190,000 clones, roughly 80% found once. Input material: PBMCs. The receptor source for this set is a woman aged 18-30 years in good health and CMV-seronegative.

In its sample, this clone was seen once. The chain joins TRBV29-1 to TRBJ2-5, with 9 bases fitting TRBD1. Germline V gene lookup returns CDR1 SQVTM and CDR2 ANQGSEA. This CDR3 has 14 residues. V trimming: 6 bases; J trimming: 4 bases; junction bases outside the gene matches: 9. DNA for the CDR3: TGCAGCGTCCGAACAGGGGGCGCGGGAGAGACCCAGTACTTC. This translates into CSVRTGGAGETQYF.

The CDR3 is CAWSVRGGAKAKNIQYF. CDR3 DNA sequence: TGTGCCTGGAGTGTACGAGGGGGGGCGAAAGCCAAAAACATTCAGTACTTC. This sequence joins TRBV30 and TRBJ2-4, with D perhaps TRBD2 (7 bases). Per germline, CDR1 GTSNPN and CDR2 SVGIG (reference sequence). The CDR3 is 17 residues long. Trimming pared 0 bases from V and 0 bases from J, leaving 15 bases between.

This clone was picked up a small number of times. The V and J genes are TRBV21-1 and TRBJ1-1; TRBD1 is taken as the D call from the table, unchecked against the DNA. TRBV21-1 represents a pseudogene. This CDR3 contains 13 residues. CDR3 residues: CAIFLQGKAEAFF. The CDR3 coding sequence is TGTGCCATCTTCCTCCAGGGTAAGGCTGAAGCTTTCTTT.